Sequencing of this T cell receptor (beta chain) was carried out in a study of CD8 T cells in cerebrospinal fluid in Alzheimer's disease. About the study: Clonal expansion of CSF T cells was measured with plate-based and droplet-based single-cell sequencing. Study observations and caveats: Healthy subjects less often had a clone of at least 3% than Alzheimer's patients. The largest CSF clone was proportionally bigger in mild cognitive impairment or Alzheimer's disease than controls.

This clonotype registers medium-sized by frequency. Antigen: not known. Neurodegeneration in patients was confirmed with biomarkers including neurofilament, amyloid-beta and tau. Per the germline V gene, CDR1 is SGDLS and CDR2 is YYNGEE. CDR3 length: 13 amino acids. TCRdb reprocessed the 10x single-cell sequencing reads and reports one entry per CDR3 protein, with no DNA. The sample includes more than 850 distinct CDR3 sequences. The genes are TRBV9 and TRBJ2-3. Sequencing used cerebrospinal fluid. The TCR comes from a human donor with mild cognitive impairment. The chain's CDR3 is CASSASVPDTQYF.